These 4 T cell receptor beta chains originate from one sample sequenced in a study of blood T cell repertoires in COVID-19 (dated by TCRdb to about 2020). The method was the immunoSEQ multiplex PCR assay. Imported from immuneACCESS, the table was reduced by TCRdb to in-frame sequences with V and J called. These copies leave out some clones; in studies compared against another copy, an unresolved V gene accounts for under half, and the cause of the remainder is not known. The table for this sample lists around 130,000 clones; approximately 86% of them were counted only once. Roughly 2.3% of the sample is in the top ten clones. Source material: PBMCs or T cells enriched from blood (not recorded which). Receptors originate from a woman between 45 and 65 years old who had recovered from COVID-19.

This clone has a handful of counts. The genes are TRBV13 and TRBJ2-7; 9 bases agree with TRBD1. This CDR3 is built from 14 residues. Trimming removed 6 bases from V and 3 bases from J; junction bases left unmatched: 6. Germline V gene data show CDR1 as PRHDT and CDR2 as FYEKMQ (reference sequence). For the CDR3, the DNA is TGTGCCAGCAGTGGGAGACAGGGGGGCTACGAGCAGTACTTC. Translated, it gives CASSGRQGGYEQYF.

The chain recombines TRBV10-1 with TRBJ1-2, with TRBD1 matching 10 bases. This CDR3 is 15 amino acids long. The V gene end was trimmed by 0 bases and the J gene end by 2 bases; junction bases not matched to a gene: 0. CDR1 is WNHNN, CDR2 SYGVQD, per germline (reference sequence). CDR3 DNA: TGCGCCAGCAGTGAGTCGGGACAGGGGAACTATGGCTACACCTTC. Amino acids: CASSESGQGNYGYTF.

The CDR3, as DNA: TGTGCCAGCAGCCCGGGGGGACTATGGGTCGAGCAGTACTTC. Translation: CASSPGGLWVEQYF. The chain links TRBV11-2 to TRBJ2-7; 7 positions agree with TRBD2. The germline V gene encodes CDR1 SGHAT and CDR2 FQNNGV. The CDR3 sequence is 14 residues long. Trimming took 5 bases from V and 6 from J; bases not matched to a gene: 10.

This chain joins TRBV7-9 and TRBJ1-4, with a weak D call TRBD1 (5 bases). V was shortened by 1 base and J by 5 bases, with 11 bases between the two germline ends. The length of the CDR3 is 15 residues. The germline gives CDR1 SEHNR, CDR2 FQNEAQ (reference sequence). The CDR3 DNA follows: TGTGCCAGCAGCTTAGTTCAGACAGTAAATGAAAAACTGTTTTTT. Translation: CASSLVQTVNEKLFF.